The next 17 T cell receptor beta chains were all read from a single sample in a study of T cell clonality in common variable immunodeficiency. TCRdb's table, derived via immunoSEQ multiplex PCR, lists solely in-frame clones and lacks some. This sample comprises about 42,000 clones, none seen once only. These TCRs' antigens remain unknown. General observations from the study: Fewer deletions and N-nucleotide insertions were reportedly seen in common variable immunodeficiency TCR beta sequences.

The specimen sequenced was peripheral blood mononuclear cells. These receptors all come from a human donor with common variable immunodeficiency.

This clone was observed many times. The CDR3 end falls 3 residues outside the read, so it is completed with the germline J gene. This rearrangement joins TRBV18 to TRBJ1-1; 7 nucleotides agree with TRBD1. The length of the CDR3 is 13 residues. Looked up from germline, CDR1 is KGHSH and CDR2 is LQKENI. V gave up 6 bases and J gave up 2 bases; unmatched junction bases: 3. CDR3 residues: CASSGTVNTEAFF. The sequenced part of the CDR3 DNA is TGTGCCAGCTCCGGGACAGTAAACACTGAA.

This clone was recorded many times. Coverage ceases 3 residues before the CDR3 finishes, and the germline J gene fills in the end. V usage is TRBV7-9 and J usage is TRBJ2-7, with 11 bases fitting TRBD1. V trimming: 1 base; J trimming: 4 bases; junction bases outside the gene matches: 3. Germline loops: CDR1 SEHNR, CDR2 FQNEAQ (reference sequence). There are 15 residues in the CDR3. The DNA read from the CDR3 is TGTGCCAGCAGCTTAGTGGGACAGGGGGATTACGAG. It codes for CASSLVGQGDYE. The full CDR3 sequence reads CASSLVGQGDYEQYF.

This clone has more than one count but fewer than ten. The read falls 3 residues short of the CDR3 end, and the missing part is taken from the germline J gene. J is TRBJ1-5 and V is TRBV30; D is ambiguous. In germline, CDR1 is GTSNPN, CDR2 SVGIG (reference sequence). Trimming took 0 bases from V and 4 from J, leaving 7 bases between them. The CDR3 extends over 13 amino acids. The sequenced CDR3 bases are TGTGCCTGGAGTGTACGAGGGAATCAGCCC. Residues: CAWSVRGNQP. From start to end, the CDR3 is CAWSVRGNQPQHF.

This clone showed up many times. The read ends 3 residues before the CDR3 terminus; that terminus is restored from the germline J gene. The chain recombines TRBV5-1 with TRBJ2-7; no definite D call. Germline V lookup: CDR1 SGHRS, CDR2 YFSETQ. The V end lost 6 bases, the J end lost 2 bases, and 9 bases lay between the germline ends. There are 12 residues in the CDR3. CDR3 DNA (partial): TGCGCCAGCAACCTCAACACCTACGAG. Translating gives CASNLNTYE. The whole CDR3 protein reads CASNLNTYEQYF.

At least ten counts were recorded for this clone. The read stops 3 residues short of the end of the CDR3; the missing end is completed from the germline J gene. The V gene is TRBV4-2, the J gene TRBJ2-7; 13 bases are shared with TRBD2. The length of the CDR3 is 21 residues. The junction had 18 bases not matched to a gene; V was cut back by 3 bases and J by 1 base. CDR1 is LGHNA, CDR2 YNFKEQ, per germline. CDR3 region: CASSQAWTEGLAGSVSYEQYF. The sequenced part of the CDR3 DNA is TGTGCCAGCAGCCAGGCGTGGACGGAGGGACTAGCGGGATCGGTGTCCTACGAG.

Note on this clone: The DNA ends 3 residues before the CDR3 does, and the rest of the CDR3 is filled in from the germline J gene. This sequence joins TRBV30 and TRBJ1-2, with TRBD1 matching 8 bases. This CDR3 is 14 amino acids long. Per the germline V gene, CDR1 is GTSNPN and CDR2 is SVGIG (reference sequence). The CDR3 is CAWIRAGGARGYTF. CDR3 DNA, as far as it was read: TGTGCCTGGATCAGGGCAGGGGGCGCGAGGGGC. Full variable domain (rest looked up from reference TRBV30 and TRBJ1-2): SQTIHQWPATLVQPVGSPLSLECTVEGTSNPNLYWYRQAAGRGLQLLFYSVGIGQISSEVPQNLSASRPQDRQFILSSKKLLLSDSGFYLCAWIRAGGARGYTFGSGTRLTVV.

In the case of this clone: The missing CDR3 end, 3 residues past where the read stops, is filled in from the germline J gene. V usage is TRBV11-2 and J usage is TRBJ1-6; 7 positions agree with TRBD1. Germline V gene sequence: CDR1 SGHAT, CDR2 FQNNGV. Trimming at V came to 4 bases and at J to 7 bases, leaving 7 bases not matched to a gene. There are 15 residues in the CDR3. The CDR3 DNA, read in part, is TGTGCCAGCAGCTCACAACCGACAGGGAATTCACCC. It translates to CASSSQPTGNSP. The whole CDR3 protein reads CASSSQPTGNSPLHF.

In its sample, this clone was seen many times. The CDR3 is cut off 3 residues early in the read; its end comes from the germline J gene. Other DNA sequences in this specimen translate into the identical CDR3. The chain couples TRBV29-1 to TRBJ2-5, with TRBD1 as a possible D gene (5 bases). The V and J ends lost 2 bases and 1 base respectively, with 8 bases between them. The CDR3 runs to 13 residues. Germline CDR1 reads SQVTM; CDR2 reads ANQGSEA. This CDR3 is CSVESQGQETQYF. The CDR3 bases that were read are TGCAGCGTTGAATCCCAGGGCCAAGAGACC.

To note about this clone: The read comes to an end 3 residues before the CDR3 does, leaving the germline J gene to fill in the end. The genes are TRBV18 and TRBJ2-3; TRBD1 aligns across 9 bases. The CDR3 extends over 13 amino acids. The V gene end was trimmed by 8 bases and the J gene end by 7 bases; junction bases not matched to a gene: 7. Germline V gives CDR1 KGHSH, CDR2 LQKENI. The CDR3 here is CASSPTGGYTQYF. Partial CDR3 DNA: TGTGCCAGCAGCCCGACAGGGGGATATACG.

In this sample, this clone turned up many times. The read is 3 residues too short to cover the CDR3 end, so that end is filled in from the germline J gene. The chain couples TRBV30 to TRBJ1-1; D might be TRBD1 (5 bases). The germline V gene encodes CDR1 GTSNPN and CDR2 SVGIG (reference sequence). CDR3 length equals 13 residues. V was cut by 2 bases and J by 4 bases, with 11 bases left in between. This CDR3 reads CAWSTGSSTEAFF. CDR3 DNA (partial): TGTGCCTGGAGTACAGGTTCGAGCACTGAA.

About this clone itself: The read terminates 3 residues before the CDR3 end, so the remaining end is supplied by the germline J gene. The rearrangement joins TRBV7-6 to TRBJ2-2; TRBD1 is a possible D gene (5 bases). Trimming removed 7 bases at V and 1 base at J, with 10 bases between. Germline V gene sequence: CDR1 SGHVS, CDR2 FNYEAQ. The CDR3 length is 14 residues. Incomplete CDR3 DNA: TGTGCCAGCACCCTAGGACAGAACACCGGGGAG. It translates to CASTLGQNTGE. The entire CDR3 reads CASTLGQNTGELFF.

This clone came up many times. The read ends 3 residues early relative to the CDR3; the germline J gene fills the gap. The V and J genes are TRBV7-9 and TRBJ2-7; 7 nucleotides line up with TRBD2. Germline CDR1 and CDR2: SEHNR and FQNEAQ (reference sequence). The V and J ends lost 4 bases and 2 bases, in that order; junction bases with no gene match: 8. CDR3 length: 15 residues. CDR3 region: CASSSLAGVPYEQYF. Incomplete CDR3 DNA: TGTGCCAGCAGCTCCCTGGCGGGAGTCCCCTACGAG.

The table lists this clone with many counts. The read ends 3 residues early relative to the CDR3; the germline J gene fills the gap. V gene TRBV30 combines with J gene TRBJ1-3; D not resolved. The CDR3 totals 14 residues. Germline loops: CDR1 GTSNPN, CDR2 SVGIG (reference sequence). V shed 6 bases and J shed 0 bases, with 12 bases lying between them. CDR3 sequence reads: CACTDGDSGNTIYF. CDR3 bases read: TGTGCCTGTACAGACGGAGACTCTGGAAACACC.

This clone has a handful of counts. The read falls 3 residues short of the CDR3 end, and the missing part is taken from the germline J gene. V usage is TRBV11-2 and J usage is TRBJ2-5; D ambiguous. The CDR3 runs to 12 residues. V dropped 4 bases and J dropped 5 bases, with 8 bases sitting between them. From germline, CDR1 is SGHAT and CDR2 FQNNGV. The CDR3 spells CASSSSRETQYF. Partial CDR3 DNA: TGTGCCAGCAGCTCGAGTCGGGAGACC.

This clone has just a few counts. The CDR3 end lies 3 residues beyond the end of the read and is filled in from the germline J gene. V gene TRBV5-1 combines with J gene TRBJ1-1, with 9 positions matching TRBD1. Germline V CDR1 and CDR2: SGHRS, YFSETQ. Trimming removed 7 bases from V and 1 base from J; junction bases left unmatched: 5. The CDR3 is 14 amino acids. The DNA read from the CDR3 is TGCGCCAGCGGCACGACAGGGGGGAACACTGAA. Translating gives CASGTTGGNTE. The CDR3 reads in full as CASGTTGGNTEAFF.

Ten or more counts support this clone. Read coverage stops 3 residues before the CDR3 terminus; the germline J gene supplies the remainder. The chain joins TRBV7-2 to TRBJ1-5; D might be TRBD1 (6 bases). The CDR3 runs 15 residues. Trimming cost V 5 bases and J 2 bases, with 13 bases left between them. Germline values: CDR1 SGHTA, CDR2 FQGNSA. The CDR3 DNA, read in part, is TGTGCCAGCAGCATAGGACAGCTGGGCAATCAGCCC. Translating it yields CASSIGQLGNQP. In full, the CDR3 is CASSIGQLGNQPQHF.

This clone came up a few times. The read terminates 3 residues ahead of where the CDR3 ends, so the germline J gene completes it. The chain combines TRBV7-8 with TRBJ1-4; maybe TRBD1 (6 bases). Germline loops: CDR1 SGHVS, CDR2 FQNEAQ. V lost 5 bases to trimming and J lost 7 bases, with 8 bases between them. The CDR3 consists of 12 residues. The covered CDR3 bases are TGTGCCAGCAGCCAAGGGGGTGAAAAA. Its protein product is CASSQGGEK. In full, the CDR3 reads CASSQGGEKLFF.